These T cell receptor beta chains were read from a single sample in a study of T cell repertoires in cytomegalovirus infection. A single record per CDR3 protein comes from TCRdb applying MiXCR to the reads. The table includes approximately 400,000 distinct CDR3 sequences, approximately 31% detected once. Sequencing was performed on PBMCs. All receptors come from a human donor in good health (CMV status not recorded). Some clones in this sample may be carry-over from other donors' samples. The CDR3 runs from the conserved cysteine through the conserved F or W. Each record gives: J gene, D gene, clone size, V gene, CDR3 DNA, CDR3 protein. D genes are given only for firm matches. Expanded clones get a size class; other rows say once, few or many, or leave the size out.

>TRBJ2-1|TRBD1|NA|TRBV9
TGTGCCAGCAGCGCTAAGGGACAGCCCCTTATCTACAATGAGCAGTTCTTC
CASSAKGQPLIYNEQFF
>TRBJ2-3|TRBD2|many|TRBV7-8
TGTGCCACCCGAAAGGCGGGGGGGCCTTTCCGCACAGATACGCAGTATTTT
CATRKAGGPFRTDTQYF
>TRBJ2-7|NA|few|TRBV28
TGTGCCAGCAGTTTAGCAGGGAACCACGAGCAGTACTTC
CASSLAGNHEQYF
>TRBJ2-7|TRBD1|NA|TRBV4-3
TGCGCCAGCAGCCAAGATTTTGGTCAAGACAGGGGGAGCGAGCAGTACTTC
CASSQDFGQDRGSEQYF
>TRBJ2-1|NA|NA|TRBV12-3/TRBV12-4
TGTGCCAGCAGTTTAGCGTCGGCTTCTGGCAATGAGCAGTTCTTC
CASSLASASGNEQFF
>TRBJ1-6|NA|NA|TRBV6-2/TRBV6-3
TGTGCCAGCAGTACAGGACAGCTCGGCTCACCCCTCCACTTT
CASSTGQLGSPLHF
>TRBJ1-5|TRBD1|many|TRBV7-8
TGTGCCAGCAGCTCGACAGGGGGCGGTCAGCCCCAGCATTTT
CASSSTGGGQPQHF
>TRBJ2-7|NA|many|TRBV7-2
TGTGCCAGCAGCTTAACAGGGAGGGCCTTCGGTGACGAGCAGTACTTC
CASSLTGRAFGDEQYF
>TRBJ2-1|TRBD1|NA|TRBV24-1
TGTGCCACCAGTGATAGACCCAGGGGGTACAATGAGCAGTTCTTC
CATSDRPRGYNEQFF
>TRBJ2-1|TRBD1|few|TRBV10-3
TGTGCCATCAGTGAGTCGAGGCGGGACAGGGTTATTAATGAGCAGTTCTTC
CAISESRRDRVINEQFF